The table lists the clone carrying this T cell receptor beta chain with many counts. TRAV and TRBV primers primed cDNA for both TCRalpha and TCRbeta. PCR amplification of the TCRs was performed with Phusion for 15 to 25 PCR cycles, and it relied on a constant-region primer together with a V-primer adapter. TCRdb passed the reads through MiXCR, listing each CDR3 protein once. This sample has tens of thousands of distinct CDR3 sequences, with 20% to 25% found just once. The V end lost 4 bases, the J end lost 4 bases, and 13 bases lay between the germline ends. CDR3 length equals 14 residues. Germline CDR1 and CDR2: DFQATT and SNEGSKA (reference sequence). This entry comes from a study of low-dose radiotherapy and immunotherapy resistance in tumors. Time point: after trial treatment. Treatment here: LDRT plus nivolumab, ipilimumab, low-dose cyclophosphamide and aspirin (RACIN trial). Those eligible were patients bearing advanced solid tumors lacking tumor-infiltrating lymphocytes.

The material was PBMCs, obtained after low-dose radiotherapy plus immunotherapy. This chain links TRBV20-1 with TRBJ1-4; D gene unclear. This receptor was identified in a female donor with ovarian cancer. CDR3 protein: CSAIGVPGNEKLFF. The CDR3 bases are TGCAGTGCTATTGGGGTGCCGGGTAATGAAAAACTGTTTTTT.